These T cell receptor beta chains were read from a single sample in a study of T-cell reconstitution after alpha-beta-depleted transplantation in children. TCRdb called the PCR reads again in MiXCR, with one record for every CDR3 protein. The table shows 300,000 to 350,000 distinct CDR3 sequences, with roughly 21% occurring only once. This specimen consisted of PBMCs, mostly from graft donor cells, obtained 180 days after TCRalphabeta/CD19-depleted stem cell transplant. All receptors come from a male patient aged 10 to 17 who had a stem cell transplant for acute lymphoblastic leukemia, so the T cells may come from the graft donor. CDR3s include the opening cysteine and the closing phenylalanine or tryptophan. Each record gives: CDR3 protein, CDR3 DNA, V gene, D gene, clone size, J gene. The D gene is left open where the match is weak. A row's size may be missing; if present it is once, few, many or a size class.

CDR3: CSVEGIGSEWYEQYF
DNA: TGCAGCGTCGAGGGGATAGGGTCTGAGTGGTACGAGCAGTACTTC
V: TRBV29-1
D: NA
size: NA
J: TRBJ2-7

CDR3: CASSLGQVLSNQPQHF
DNA: TGCGCCAGCAGTCTCGGACAGGTGCTTAGCAATCAGCCCCAGCATTTT
V: TRBV4-1
D: TRBD1
size: few
J: TRBJ1-5

CDR3: CASSNDRTVDEQFF
DNA: TGCGCCAGCAGCAATGATAGGACAGTCGACGAGCAGTTCTTC
V: TRBV5-1
D: NA
size: NA
J: TRBJ2-1

CDR3: CASSSGQRYEQYF
DNA: TGTGCCAGCAGCTCGGGACAGCGCTACGAGCAGTACTTC
V: TRBV11-3
D: TRBD1
size: few
J: TRBJ2-7

CDR3: CSVTTGEPYGYTF
DNA: TGCAGCGTTACAACAGGGGAGCCCTATGGCTACACCTTC
V: TRBV29-1
D: TRBD1
size: few
J: TRBJ1-2

CDR3: CSSWTGLAGQETQYF
DNA: TGCAGTTCGTGGACCGGACTAGCGGGGCAAGAGACCCAGTACTTC
V: TRBV20-1
D: TRBD2
size: NA
J: TRBJ2-5

CDR3: CASTLQGWAQPQHF
DNA: TGTGCCAGCACCCTACAGGGTTGGGCTCAGCCCCAGCATTTT
V: TRBV12-3/TRBV12-4
D: NA
size: few
J: TRBJ1-5

CDR3: CASRTNRGGSTEAFF
DNA: TGTGCCAGCAGGACCAACAGGGGGGGCTCAACTGAAGCTTTCTTT
V: TRBV7-8
D: TRBD1
size: NA
J: TRBJ1-1

CDR3: CASSLDRVNREKLFF
DNA: TGTGCCAGCAGTTTGGACAGGGTCAATAGGGAAAAACTGTTTTTT
V: TRBV27
D: TRBD1
size: NA
J: TRBJ1-4

CDR3: CASSDSSGRHEQYF
DNA: TGTGCCAGCAGTGATTCTAGCGGGAGGCACGAGCAGTACTTC
V: TRBV2
D: TRBD2
size: once
J: TRBJ2-7

CDR3: CASSLSRVDEQYF
DNA: TGTGCCAGCAGTTTATCCCGGGTTGACGAGCAGTACTTC
V: TRBV27
D: NA
size: NA
J: TRBJ2-7

CDR3: CASSLAGGNTQYF
DNA: TGCGCCAGCAGCCTAGCGGGAGGAAATACGCAGTATTTT
V: TRBV5-1
D: TRBD2
size: NA
J: TRBJ2-3

CDR3: CASRGDLSGYEQYF
DNA: TGTGCCAGCAGGGGAGACCTATCCGGCTACGAGCAGTACTTC
V: TRBV7-2
D: NA
size: few
J: TRBJ2-7

CDR3: CASSYNSGANVLTF
DNA: TGTGCCAGCAGTTACAACTCTGGGGCCAACGTCCTGACTTTC
V: TRBV6-5
D: NA
size: NA
J: TRBJ2-6

CDR3: CASSDPRRGEGGAFF
DNA: TGTGCCAGCAGTGATCCGAGGAGGGGGGAGGGGGGAGCTTTCTTT
V: TRBV2
D: NA
size: few
J: TRBJ1-1

CDR3: CSVELGGGISTDTQYF
DNA: TGCAGCGTTGAACTAGGAGGGGGCATTAGCACAGATACGCAGTATTTT
V: TRBV29-1
D: NA
size: few
J: TRBJ2-3

CDR3: CASSHGQGVYGYTF
DNA: TGCGCCAGCAGCCACGGCCAGGGAGTCTATGGCTACACCTTC
V: TRBV4-1
D: NA
size: NA
J: TRBJ1-2

CDR3: CASSLQGWTEAFF
DNA: TGTGCCAGCAGCCTACAGGGTTGGACTGAAGCTTTCTTT
V: TRBV21-1
D: NA
size: NA
J: TRBJ1-1

CDR3: CASSLDSGVGLNEQFF
DNA: TGTGCCAGCAGCTTAGACTCGGGAGTAGGACTCAATGAGCAGTTCTTC
V: TRBV7-3
D: NA
size: few
J: TRBJ2-1

CDR3: CASSLASTSTDTQYF
DNA: TGCGCCAGCAGCTTAGCGTCAACTAGCACAGATACGCAGTATTTT
V: TRBV5-1
D: NA
size: NA
J: TRBJ2-3

CDR3: CASRPARGSTHNEQFF
DNA: TGTGCCAGCAGACCAGCGCGGGGGAGTACCCACAATGAGCAGTTCTTC
V: TRBV7-2
D: TRBD2
size: NA
J: TRBJ2-1

CDR3: CSVDLFSTDTQYF
DNA: TGCAGCGTTGACCTATTTAGCACAGATACGCAGTATTTT
V: TRBV29-1
D: NA
size: few
J: TRBJ2-3

CDR3: CASSRLGTGTYEQYF
DNA: TGTGCCAGCAGCCGTCTCGGGACGGGTACCTACGAGCAGTACTTC
V: TRBV7-9
D: NA
size: NA
J: TRBJ2-7

CDR3: CASSVDSDSPSYNEQFF
DNA: TGTGCCAGCAGCGTAGATTCGGACAGTCCTTCCTACAATGAGCAGTTCTTC
V: TRBV9
D: NA
size: NA
J: TRBJ2-1

CDR3: CASSPPREGLETQYF
DNA: TGTGCCAGCTCACCTCCTAGAGAGGGGCTAGAGACCCAGTACTTC
V: TRBV18
D: NA
size: NA
J: TRBJ2-5

CDR3: CATSEAGTGVNEQFF
DNA: TGTGCCACCAGTGAGGCCGGGACAGGGGTCAATGAGCAGTTCTTC
V: TRBV24-1
D: TRBD1
size: few
J: TRBJ2-1

CDR3: CASSPEVALPNTEAFF
DNA: TGTGCCAGCAGCCCAGAAGTAGCCCTCCCGAACACTGAAGCTTTCTTT
V: TRBV27
D: NA
size: NA
J: TRBJ1-1

CDR3: CASQGLSYEQYF
DNA: TGTGCCAGCCAGGGGCTCTCCTACGAGCAGTACTTC
V: TRBV9
D: NA
size: NA
J: TRBJ2-7

CDR3: CASSLGLALQETQYF
DNA: TGCGCCAGCAGCTTGGGGCTAGCTCTCCAAGAGACCCAGTACTTC
V: TRBV5-1
D: NA
size: few
J: TRBJ2-5